This entry lists 10 T cell receptor beta chains sequenced from one sample in a study of CD8 T cells in ankylosing spondylitis. General study points: It appeared that ankylosing spondylitis blood was characterized by a TCR beta motif of eight highly homologous variants.

For these receptors, no antigen is known. TCRdb re-called the 5' RACE reads through MiXCR, storing one row per CDR3 protein. The sample has more than 650,000 distinct CDR3 sequences, 12% seen once. The sequencing sample was made of blood, either unsorted or a sorted T cell fraction (not recorded which). All receptors derive from a male donor with ankylosing spondylitis.

This clonotype was found a few times. This chain's CDR3 is CASSLATSGRFNNEQFF. The DNA for the CDR3 is TGCGCCAGCAGCTTGGCTACTAGCGGCCGTTTTAACAATGAGCAGTTCTTC. The chain recombines TRBV5-1 with TRBJ2-1; 8 positions agree with TRBD2. Looked up from germline, CDR1 is SGHRS and CDR2 is YFSETQ. The CDR3 is made up of 17 amino acids. V dropped 0 bases and J dropped 5; count of bases not matched to a gene: 10.

This chain joins TRBV5-1 and TRBJ2-1; TRBD2 aligns across 13 bases. The CDR3 is made up of 15 amino acids. Germline CDR1 reads SGHRS; CDR2 reads YFSETQ. V shed 3 bases and J 8 bases; nucleotides not matched to a gene: 5. CDR3 coding DNA: TGCGCCAGCAGCTATACTAGCGGGAGGGCATATGAGCAGTTCTTC. Its protein product is CASSYTSGRAYEQFF.

In this sample, this clonotype turned up a few times. The rearrangement links TRBV7-9 to TRBJ1-5; D call uncertain. The CDR3 is 15 residues long. Trimming cost V 4 bases and J 4 bases, with 14 bases left between them. The V gene's germline CDR1 is SEHNR and CDR2 FQNEAQ (reference sequence). The CDR3 here is CASSSSGGRNQPQHF. CDR3 coding DNA: TGTGCCAGCAGCTCCTCGGGAGGGAGGAATCAGCCCCAGCATTTT.

A few counts support this clonotype. The chain combines TRBV7-9 with TRBJ2-7; maybe TRBD1 (6 bases). Germline assignment: CDR1 SEHNR and CDR2 FQNEAQ (reference sequence). This CDR3 is built from 13 residues. V gave up 4 bases and J gave up 6 bases, with 13 bases separating them. The CDR3 nucleotides read TGTGCCAGCAGCTCGCGGTGGGGGCTCGAGCAGTACTTC. This translates into CASSSRWGLEQYF.

The CDR3 is CASSSDRTSYGYTF. The CDR3 coding sequence is TGTGCCAGCAGCTCGGACAGGACTTCCTATGGCTACACCTTC. The chain is built from TRBV11-2 and TRBJ1-2, with TRBD1 identical over 7 bases. Looked up from germline, CDR1 is SGHAT and CDR2 is FQNNGV. V shed 4 bases, J shed 4 bases, and the junction held 6 bases outside the gene matches. This CDR3 contains 14 residues.

This clonotype was detected ten times or more. The V call is TRBV15, the J call TRBJ2-1; 16 bases are a match to TRBD2. The CDR3 is 20 amino acids. J lost 2 bases, V lost 3 bases, and 10 bases had no gene match. Germline CDR1 is LNHNV and CDR2 is YYDKDF (reference sequence). CDR3 coding DNA: TGTGCCACCAGCAGCCCAATGGGACTAGCGGGAGGGCCTACCTACAATGAGCAGTTCTTC. Its translation is CATSSPMGLAGGPTYNEQFF.

The chain links TRBV10-3 to TRBJ1-1, with a possible D match to TRBD1 (6 bases). In germline, CDR1 is ENHRY, CDR2 SYGVKD. Deletions cut 10 bases from V and 3 bases from J, with 15 bases between. CDR3 length equals 13 residues. CDR3 protein: CATTQGADTEAFF. For the CDR3, the DNA is TGTGCCACAACACAGGGTGCGGACACTGAAGCTTTCTTT.

V is TRBV6-5 and J is TRBJ2-7; 7 nucleotides line up with TRBD2. Germline CDR1 is MNHEY and CDR2 is SVGAGI. The V gene end was trimmed by 2 bases and the J gene end by 6 bases; junction bases not matched to a gene: 7. The CDR3 extends over 14 amino acids. The CDR3 here is CASSYRGREGEQYF. CDR3 coding DNA: TGTGCCAGCAGTTACAGGGGCAGGGAGGGCGAGCAGTACTTC.

This clonotype has a count of ten or more. This chain joins TRBV20-1 and TRBJ2-5; D could derive from TRBD1 or TRBD2 (5 bases each). CDR1 DFQATT and CDR2 SNEGSKA come from the germline V gene (reference sequence). The CDR3 loop spans 13 amino acids. V was shortened by 6 bases and J by 5 bases, with 16 bases between the two germline ends. This CDR3 reads CSASFGAIETQYF. The CDR3 region has the DNA TGCAGTGCGAGCTTCGGGGCGATTGAGACCCAGTACTTC.

This clonotype was detected a few times. V gene TRBV5-4 combines with J gene TRBJ2-1; D assignment may be TRBD1 or TRBD2 (5 bases each). Trimming pared 4 bases from V and 0 bases from J, leaving 11 bases between. This CDR3 comprises 15 residues. Germline V CDR1 and CDR2: SGHNT, YYREEE (reference sequence). CDR3 residues: CASSPRDGSYNEQFF. The CDR3 DNA sequence: TGTGCCAGCAGCCCTAGGGACGGCTCCTACAATGAGCAGTTCTTC.